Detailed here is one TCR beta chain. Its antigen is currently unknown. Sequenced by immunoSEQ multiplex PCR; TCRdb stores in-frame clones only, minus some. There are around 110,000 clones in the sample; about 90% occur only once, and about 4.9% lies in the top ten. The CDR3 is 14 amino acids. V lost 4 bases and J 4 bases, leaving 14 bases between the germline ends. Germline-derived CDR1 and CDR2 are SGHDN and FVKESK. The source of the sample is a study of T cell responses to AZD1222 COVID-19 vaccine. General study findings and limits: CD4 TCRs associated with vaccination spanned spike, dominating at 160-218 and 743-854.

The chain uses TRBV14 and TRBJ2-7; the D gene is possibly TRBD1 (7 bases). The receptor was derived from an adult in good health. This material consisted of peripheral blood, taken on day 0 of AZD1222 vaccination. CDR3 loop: CASSRGTAPYEQYF. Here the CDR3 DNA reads TGTGCCAGCAGCCGCGGGACAGCCCCTTACGAGCAGTACTTC.